This TCR beta chain was recorded in a study of identical twins. General study findings and limits: Among beta out-of-frame sequences, excess sharing between twins appeared weaker. Conclusions relied on cross-sectional statistical analysis, not following the same donors.

Unique molecular identifiers were present on cDNA, and template switching added a universal primer site. TCRdb fed the 5' RACE reads into MiXCR, producing one record per CDR3 protein. Of 500,000 to 700,000 distinct CDR3 sequences in the sample, under 8.5% were seen once. This clonotype was detected ten times or more. No antigen is known for it. The CDR3 covers 16 residues. CDR1 and CDR2 from the germline V gene are SNHLY and FYNNEI. V gave up 2 bases and J gave up 0 bases, with 11 bases separating them. The sample was also linked to a second study, of yellow fever vaccine responses in identical twins. Per that study: Each twin's T cell response to the vaccine was reported to look partly convergent and partly personalized.

The specimen was PBMCs. The source is a young woman in good health. The chain links TRBV2 to TRBJ1-5; D is unresolved. CDR3 DNA sequence: TGTGCCAGCAGTGAAAACTCCCGGTATAGCAATCAGCCCCAGCATTTT. Translating it yields CASSENSRYSNQPQHF.